Described below is a single T cell receptor beta chain sequence and its context. The record originates from a study of blood T cell repertoires in COVID-19. Study in general: Acute and convalescent COVID-19 specimens originated in the United States, Italy and Spain. The cDNA or gDNA used as material had been derived from T cells, B-cell-depleted T cells, or PBMCs.

Original data processing: For nucleated cells, counts were estimated from reference gene primer amplification. Profiling relied on immunoSEQ multiplex PCR, and the TCRdb table lists in-frame clones only, not all of them. D and trimming were read from the DNA, whereas the V and J calls and clone size are those reported in that table. The sample has about 180,000 clones; approximately 89% are singletons. The germline CDR1 and CDR2 sequences are SGHDN and FVKESK. The CDR3 length is 11 residues. Trimming removed 1 base from V and 10 bases from J, with 5 bases in between. V and J are TRBV14 and TRBJ2-1; D unclear. The material sequenced was peripheral blood. The source is a woman aged 30 to 39 with acute or convalescent COVID-19. CDR3 coding DNA: TGTGCCAGCAGCCAAGTGCGCGAGCAGTTCTTC. This codes for CASSQVREQFF.